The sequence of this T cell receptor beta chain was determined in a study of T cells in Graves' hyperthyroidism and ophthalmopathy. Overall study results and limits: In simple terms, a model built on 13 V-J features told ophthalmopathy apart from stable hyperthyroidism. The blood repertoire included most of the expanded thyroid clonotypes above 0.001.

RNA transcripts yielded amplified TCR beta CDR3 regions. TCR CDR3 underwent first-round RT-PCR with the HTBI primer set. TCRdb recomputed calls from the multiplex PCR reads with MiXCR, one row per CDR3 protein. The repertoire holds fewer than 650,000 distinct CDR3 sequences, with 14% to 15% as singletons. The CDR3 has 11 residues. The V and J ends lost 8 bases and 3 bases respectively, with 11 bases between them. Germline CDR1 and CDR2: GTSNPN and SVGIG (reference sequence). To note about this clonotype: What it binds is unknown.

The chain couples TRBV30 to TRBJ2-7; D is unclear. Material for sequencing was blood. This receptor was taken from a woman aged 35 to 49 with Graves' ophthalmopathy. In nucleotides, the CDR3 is TGTGCCGCGAGGAACTTCTACGAGCAGTACTTC. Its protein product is CAARNFYEQYF.